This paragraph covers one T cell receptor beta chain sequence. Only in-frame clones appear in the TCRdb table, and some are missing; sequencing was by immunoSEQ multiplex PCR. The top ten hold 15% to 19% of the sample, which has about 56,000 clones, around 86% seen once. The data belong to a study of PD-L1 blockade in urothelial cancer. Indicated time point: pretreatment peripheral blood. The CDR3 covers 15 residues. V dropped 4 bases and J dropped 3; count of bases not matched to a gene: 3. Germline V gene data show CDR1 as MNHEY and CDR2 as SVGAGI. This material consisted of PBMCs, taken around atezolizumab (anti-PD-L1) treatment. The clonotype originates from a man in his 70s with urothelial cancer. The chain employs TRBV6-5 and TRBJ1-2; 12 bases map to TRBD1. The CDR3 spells CASSSGTGGYYGYTF. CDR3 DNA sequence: TGTGCCAGCAGTTCCGGGACAGGGGGCTACTATGGCTACACCTTC.